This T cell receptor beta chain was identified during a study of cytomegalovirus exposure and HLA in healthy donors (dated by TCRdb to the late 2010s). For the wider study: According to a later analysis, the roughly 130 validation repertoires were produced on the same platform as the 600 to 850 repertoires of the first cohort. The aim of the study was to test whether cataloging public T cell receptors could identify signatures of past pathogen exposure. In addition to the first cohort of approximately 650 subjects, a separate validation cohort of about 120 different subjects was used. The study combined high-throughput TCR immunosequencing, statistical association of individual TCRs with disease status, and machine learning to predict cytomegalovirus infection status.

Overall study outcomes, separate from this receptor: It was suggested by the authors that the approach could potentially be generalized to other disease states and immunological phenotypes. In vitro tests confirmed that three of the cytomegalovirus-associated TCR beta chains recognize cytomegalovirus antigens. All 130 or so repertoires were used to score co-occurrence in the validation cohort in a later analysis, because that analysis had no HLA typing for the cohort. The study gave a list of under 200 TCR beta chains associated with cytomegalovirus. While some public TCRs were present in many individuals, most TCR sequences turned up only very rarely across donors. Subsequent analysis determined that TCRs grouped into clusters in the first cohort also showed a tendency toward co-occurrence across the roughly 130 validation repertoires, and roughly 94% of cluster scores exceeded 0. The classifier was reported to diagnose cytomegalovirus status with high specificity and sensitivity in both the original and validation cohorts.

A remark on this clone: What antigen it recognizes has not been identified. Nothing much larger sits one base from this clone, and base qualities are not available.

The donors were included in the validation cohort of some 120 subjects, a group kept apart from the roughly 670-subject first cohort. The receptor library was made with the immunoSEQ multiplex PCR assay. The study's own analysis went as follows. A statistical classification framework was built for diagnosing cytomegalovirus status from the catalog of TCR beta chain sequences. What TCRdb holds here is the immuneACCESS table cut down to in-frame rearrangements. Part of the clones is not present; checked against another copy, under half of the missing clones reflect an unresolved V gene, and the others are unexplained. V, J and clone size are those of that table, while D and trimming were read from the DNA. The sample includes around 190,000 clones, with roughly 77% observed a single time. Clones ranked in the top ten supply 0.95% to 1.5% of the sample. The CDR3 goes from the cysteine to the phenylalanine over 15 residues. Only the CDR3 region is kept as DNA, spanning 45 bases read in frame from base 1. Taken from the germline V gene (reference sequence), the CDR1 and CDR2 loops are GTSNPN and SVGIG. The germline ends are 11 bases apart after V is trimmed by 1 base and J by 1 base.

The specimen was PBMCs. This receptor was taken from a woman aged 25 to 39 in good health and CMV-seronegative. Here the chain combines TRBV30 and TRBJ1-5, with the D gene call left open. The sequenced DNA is TGTGCCTGGAGTGGGGGTCCGGGGAGCAATCAGCCCCAGCATTTT. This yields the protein CAWSGGPGSNQPQHF.